Listed here are 10 T cell receptor beta chains from one sample, sequenced in a study of cytomegalovirus exposure and HLA in healthy donors. The PCR had 60 Vbeta and 13 Jbeta primers. Clones were read by immunoSEQ multiplex PCR, and TCRdb kept only the in-frame ones, dropping some. The data show about 140,000 clones, roughly 77% seen once. What was sequenced was PBMCs. The receptor set was obtained from a young man in good health and CMV-seropositive.

The gene calls are TRBV28 and TRBJ1-5; 7 bases line up with TRBD1. Unmatched junction bases numbered 1, after V lost 3 bases and J lost 5 bases. This CDR3 region has 13 residues. Germline V gene lookup returns CDR1 MDHEN and CDR2 SYDVKM. The chain's CDR3 is CASSFDRDQPQHF. The CDR3 DNA is TGTGCCAGCAGTTTTGACAGGGATCAGCCCCAGCATTTT.

In DNA form, the CDR3 reads TGTGCCAGCAGTTTAATTGCCAGATACACCGGGGAGCTGTTTTTT. Translated, it gives CASSLIARYTGELFF. The chain links TRBV28 to TRBJ2-2; D call uncertain. The length of the CDR3 is 15 residues. V dropped 2 bases and J dropped 3 bases, with 10 bases sitting between them. Germline CDR1 reads MDHEN; CDR2 reads SYDVKM.

The chain is built from TRBV7-2 and TRBJ1-5; possible D gene TRBD1, 6 bases. CDR1 is SGHTA, CDR2 FQGNSA, per germline. V lost 2 bases, J lost 7 bases, and 18 bases lay in between. This CDR3 region has 16 residues. As DNA, the CDR3 is TGTGCCAGCAGCTTAACCCCCGGTGGGGGCAGGCAGCCCCAGCATTTT. As protein: CASSLTPGGGRQPQHF.

Only one count was recorded for this clone. V gene TRBV4-1 combines with J gene TRBJ2-1; tentatively, D is TRBD2 (5 bases). CDR3 size: 14 residues. V was cut by 1 base and J by 10 bases, with 14 bases left in between. Germline assignment: CDR1 MGHRA and CDR2 YSYEKL. CDR3 DNA sequence: TGCGCCAGCAGCCAAGGGCAGCCCCGGGGAGAGCAGTTCTTC. This sequence encodes CASSQGQPRGEQFF.

The chain combines TRBV27 with TRBJ2-3; D is perhaps TRBD2 (5 bases). Germline assignment: CDR1 MNHEY and CDR2 SMNVEV (reference sequence). This CDR3 spans 16 amino acids. The V end was cut by 5 bases, the J end by 0 bases, with 15 bases between. The CDR3 sequence: CASSRKPAASTDTQYF. In DNA, the CDR3 is TGTGCCAGCAGTCGAAAACCAGCGGCCAGCACAGATACGCAGTATTTT.

The V call is TRBV11-2, the J call TRBJ2-3, with a weak D call TRBD1 (5 bases). The CDR3 is 13 residues long. Between the trimmed V and J ends, which lost 8 bases and 6 bases, there was a span of 15 bases. Germline V gene data show CDR1 as SGHAT and CDR2 as FQNNGV. CDR3 region: CASLPSGWDTQYF. The DNA of the CDR3 is TGTGCCAGCCTGCCGTCAGGGTGGGATACGCAGTATTTT.

The rearrangement joins TRBV6-5 to TRBJ1-1, with 8 bases fitting TRBD1. The CDR3 sequence is 15 residues long. The J segment lost 0 bases and the V segment lost 5 bases, leaving 5 bases of the junction unmatched. The V gene's germline CDR1 is MNHEY and CDR2 SVGAGI. This CDR3 is CASSPTGEMNTEAFF. The DNA of the CDR3 is TGTGCCAGCAGTCCGACAGGGGAGATGAACACTGAAGCTTTCTTT.

V and J are TRBV19 and TRBJ2-7; the match to TRBD2 covers 8 bases. CDR3 length: 15 residues. CDR1 LNHDA and CDR2 SQIVND come from the germline V gene (reference sequence). J lost 4 bases, V lost 4 bases, and 9 bases had no gene match. This CDR3 is CASSKSGSFSYEQYF. The CDR3 DNA follows: TGTGCCAGTAGTAAAAGCGGGAGTTTCTCTTACGAGCAGTACTTC. Together with reference TRBV19 and TRBJ2-7, the CDR3 gives the full variable domain: DGGITQSPKYLFRKEGQNVTLSCEQNLNHDAMYWYRQDPGQGLRLIYYSQIVNDFQKGDIAEGYSVSREKKESFPLTVTSAQKNPTAFYLCASSKSGSFSYEQYFGPGTRLTVT.

The V gene is TRBV15, the J gene TRBJ2-1; tentative D call: TRBD2 (6 bases). The CDR3 is 17 residues long. CDR1 LNHNV and CDR2 YYDKDF come from the germline V gene (reference sequence). The V and J ends lost 2 bases and 3 bases respectively, with 17 bases between them. In nucleotides, the CDR3 is TGTGCCACCAGCAGAATCGACATCGGGGGTGTCTACAATGAGCAGTTCTTC. Its protein is CATSRIDIGGVYNEQFF.

The V call is TRBV16, the J call TRBJ2-3; unclear D gene. The V gene's germline CDR1 is KGHSY and CDR2 FQNENV. Trimming left V 0 bases short and J 7 bases short, with 8 bases between. The CDR3 totals 13 residues. CDR3 nucleotide sequence: TGTGCCAGCAGCCAATCGATAGCCTATACGCAGTATTTT. As protein: CASSQSIAYTQYF.